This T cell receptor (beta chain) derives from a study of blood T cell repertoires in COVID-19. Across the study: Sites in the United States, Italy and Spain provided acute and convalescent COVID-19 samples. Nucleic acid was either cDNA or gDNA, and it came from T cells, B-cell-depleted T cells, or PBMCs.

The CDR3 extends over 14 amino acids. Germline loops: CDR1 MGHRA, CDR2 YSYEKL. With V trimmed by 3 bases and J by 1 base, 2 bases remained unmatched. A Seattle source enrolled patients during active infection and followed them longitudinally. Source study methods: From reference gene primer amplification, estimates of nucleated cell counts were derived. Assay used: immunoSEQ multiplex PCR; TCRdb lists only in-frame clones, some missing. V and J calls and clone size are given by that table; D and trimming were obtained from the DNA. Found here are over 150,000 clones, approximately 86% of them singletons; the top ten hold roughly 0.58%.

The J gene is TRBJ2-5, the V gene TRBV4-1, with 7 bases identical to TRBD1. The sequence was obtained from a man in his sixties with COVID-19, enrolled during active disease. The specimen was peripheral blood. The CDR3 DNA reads TGCGCCAGCAGCCAGAGGACAGGCCAAGAGACCCAGTACTTC. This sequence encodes CASSQRTGQETQYF.